This TCR beta chain was observed in a study of blood T cell repertoires in COVID-19. Germline values: CDR1 SGHTA, CDR2 FQGNSA. CDR3 length: 13 amino acids. The V gene lost 5 bases and the J gene lost 7 bases, with 14 bases spanning the gap. Authors' processing steps: Quantification of nucleated cells was approximated via reference gene primer amplification. The assay was immunoSEQ multiplex PCR, and TCRdb's table has in-frame clones only and misses some. V and J calls plus clone size are reproduced from that table; the DNA served to infer D and trimming. This table holds 70,000 to 100,000 clones, 89% found once.

The V gene is TRBV7-2, the J gene TRBJ1-2; a possible D gene is TRBD1 (6 bases). The sequencing input was peripheral blood. The TCR was taken from a man aged 50 to 60 with COVID-19, enrolled during active disease. The DNA for the CDR3 is TGTGCCAGCAGCCCGACAGGCCCCGGTGGCTACACCTTC. Amino acids: CASSPTGPGGYTF.